Listed here are 13 T cell receptor beta chains from one sample, sequenced in a study of blood T cells in healthy people across ages. Using a J-beta primer mix together with a sample-barcoded 5' primer, a second PCR was run for about 6 to 11 cycles. TCRdb itself ran the 5' RACE reads through MiXCR, one entry per CDR3 protein. The sample holds 1.8 million or so distinct CDR3 sequences, approximately 39% seen once. The sequenced material came from blood. Receptors originate from a human donor in good health.

This chain links TRBV11-2 with TRBJ1-1; tentative D call: TRBD1 (5 bases). The CDR3 is 13 residues long. V was pared by 0 bases and J by 11 bases, with 13 bases between. Germline assignment: CDR1 SGHAT and CDR2 FQNNGV. The chain's CDR3 is CASSLEVREMAFF. For the CDR3, the DNA is TGTGCCAGCAGCTTAGAGGTCAGGGAGATGGCTTTCTTT.

The V and J genes are TRBV15 and TRBJ2-3; D gene uncertain. CDR1 and CDR2 from the germline V gene are LNHNV and YYDKDF (reference sequence). The V end lost 1 base, the J end lost 6 bases, and 8 bases lay between the germline ends. The length of the CDR3 is 13 residues. The chain's CDR3 is CATSRVSPDTQYF. Written as DNA, the CDR3 is TGTGCCACCAGCAGAGTTTCACCCGATACGCAGTATTTT. Filled out from reference TRBV15 and TRBJ2-3, the complete variable domain reads DAMVIQNPRYQVTQFGKPVTLSCSQTLNHNVMYWYQQKSSQAPKLLFHYYDKDFNNEADTPDNFQSRRPNTSFCFLDIRSPGLGDTAMYLCATSRVSPDTQYFGPGTRLTVL.

This clonotype has only a few counts. The chain joins TRBV12-3 or TRBV12-4 to TRBJ2-7; perhaps TRBD1 as D (5 bases). The V end lost 3 bases, the J end lost 6 bases, and 12 bases lay between the germline ends. The CDR3 loop spans 13 amino acids. In DNA form, the CDR3 reads TGTGCCAGCAGTTTTGGGGCGGTGGGCGAGCAGTACTTC. This translates into CASSFGAVGEQYF.

This clonotype was counted only a few times. The chain combines TRBV7-2 with TRBJ2-1; TRBD2 matches at 9 bases. The CDR3 has 15 residues. With 6 bases clipped from V and 3 bases from J, the junction kept 6 bases outside the gene matches. Germline values: CDR1 SGHTA, CDR2 FQGNSA. CDR3: CASRGSGGIYNEQFF. CDR3 sequence (DNA): TGTGCCAGCAGGGGAAGCGGGGGGATCTACAATGAGCAGTTCTTC.

This rearrangement joins TRBV7-8 to TRBJ2-3, with TRBD1 identical over 9 bases. In germline, CDR1 is SGHVS, CDR2 FQNEAQ. CDR3 length equals 17 residues. V was pared by 1 base and J by 2 bases, with 7 bases of the junction left unmatched. The CDR3 DNA sequence: TGTGCCAGCAGCTTAGTCGGGACAGGGATCTTCACAGATACGCAGTATTTT. The encoded protein is CASSLVGTGIFTDTQYF.

This clonotype was counted between two and nine times. V and J are TRBV6-4 and TRBJ2-1, with a tentative D call TRBD2 (5 bases). The CDR3 has 12 amino acids. Germline CDR1 and CDR2: MRHNA and SNTAGT. V was pared by 2 bases and J by 11 bases, with 10 bases between. CDR3 in DNA: TGTGCCAGCAGTGACGAAGGAGGCCAGCAGTTCTTC. Encoded protein: CASSDEGGQQFF.

This clonotype was counted only a few times. This chain joins TRBV20-1 and TRBJ2-7; D is perhaps TRBD2 (7 bases). V was trimmed by 6 bases and J by 2 bases, leaving 17 bases between them. The CDR3 has 14 residues. Germline assignment: CDR1 DFQATT and CDR2 SNEGSKA (reference sequence). The chain's CDR3 is CSAPEGGAAYEQYF. In DNA, the CDR3 is TGCAGTGCACCCGAAGGGGGGGCGGCCTACGAGCAGTACTTC.

This clonotype has ten or more counts. The rearrangement links TRBV20-1 to TRBJ2-7; 11 bases map to TRBD2. Germline CDR1 and CDR2: DFQATT and SNEGSKA (reference sequence). Trimming removed 6 bases from V and 1 base from J; junction bases left unmatched: 8. CDR3 length: 15 residues. CDR3 nucleotides: TGCAGTGCCCTTGACACTAGCGGGGGTTCCTACGAGCAGTACTTC. The encoded protein is CSALDTSGGSYEQYF.

Concerning this clonotype: This sequence may be a read error, since a much larger clone differs from it by one base. The V gene is TRBV4-3, the J gene TRBJ2-5; D is uncertain. CDR3 length: 13 residues. Germline V CDR1 and CDR2: LGHNA, YSLEER. The CDR3 region is CASGQQMVETQYF. CDR3 nucleotide sequence: TGCGCCAGCGGCCAACAAATGGTGGAGACCCAGTACTTC.

The rearrangement links TRBV5-1 to TRBJ2-1; 9 bases line up with TRBD1. J was trimmed by 3 bases and V by 4 bases; bases with no gene match: 5. Per germline, CDR1 SGHRS and CDR2 YFSETQ. The CDR3 loop spans 15 amino acids. CDR3 region: CASSQGQGVYNEQFF. In nucleotides, the CDR3 is TGCGCCAGCAGCCAGGGACAGGGAGTCTACAATGAGCAGTTCTTC.

The rearrangement joins TRBV11-1 to TRBJ2-3; D remains unclear. Germline CDR1 reads SGHAT; CDR2 reads FQDESV (reference sequence). CDR3 length: 13 amino acids. V lost 5 bases and J 5 bases, leaving 11 bases between the germline ends. This CDR3 is CASSGASGDTQYF. For the CDR3, the DNA is TGTGCCAGCAGCGGAGCGAGTGGAGATACGCAGTATTTT.

The rearrangement links TRBV20-1 to TRBJ2-5; D perhaps matches TRBD2 (6 bases). Looked up from germline, CDR1 is DFQATT and CDR2 is SNEGSKA (reference sequence). The CDR3 spans 14 residues. Between the trimmed V and J ends, which lost 6 bases and 5 bases, there was a span of 19 bases. CDR3 loop: CSAQGGGARETQYF. CDR3 DNA: TGCAGTGCCCAGGGTGGAGGGGCACGGGAGACCCAGTACTTC.

This rearrangement joins TRBV4-2 to TRBJ1-4; the match to TRBD1 covers 7 bases. This CDR3 spans 15 amino acids. V shed 5 bases, J shed 8 bases, and the junction held 11 bases outside the gene matches. The germline V gene has CDR1 LGHNA and CDR2 YNFKEQ. The DNA for the CDR3 is TGTGCCAGCAGCGAACGAGGGGGCGGTGTGGAAAAACTGTTTTTT. Protein: CASSERGGGVEKLFF.